The rows below give T cell receptor beta chains drawn from one sample of a study of OX40 agonist ivuxolimab in advanced cancers. Assay: immunoSEQ multiplex PCR; the TCRdb copy retains only in-frame clones and omits some. The sample consists of about 94,000 clones, around 86% of them appearing once. The source material was CD4+ or CD8+ T cells sorted from blood, sampled in a trial of the OX40 agonist ivuxolimab. The receptor set was obtained from an adult with an advanced solid tumor such as melanoma, head and neck, liver or kidney cancer. The CDR3 runs from the conserved cysteine through the conserved F or W. The order of the fields is D gene, J gene, CDR3 length, clone size, V gene, CDR3 DNA, CDR3 protein. The D gene is left open where the match is weak. The size field is filled for only some rows; it gives once, few, many or a size class.

d_gene: TRBD1
j_gene: TRBJ2-3
len: 16
abundance: NA
v_gene: TRBV7-2
CDR3nt: TGTGCCAGCAGCTTCGGGACAGGGACCAGTGCAGATACGCAGTATTTT
CDR3aa: CASSFGTGTSADTQYF

d_gene: NA
j_gene: TRBJ2-3
len: 12
abundance: NA
v_gene: TRBV10-3
CDR3nt: TGTGCCATCAGTGAGGGAACCCCTCCGCAGTATTTT
CDR3aa: CAISEGTPPQYF

d_gene: TRBD1
j_gene: TRBJ2-1
len: 15
abundance: NA
v_gene: TRBV5-4
CDR3nt: TGTGCCAGCAGATTCGACAGGGTCCCCTACAATGAGCAGTTCTTC
CDR3aa: CASRFDRVPYNEQFF

d_gene: TRBD2
j_gene: TRBJ2-3
len: 16
abundance: NA
v_gene: TRBV12-5
CDR3nt: TGTGCTAGTGGGGCCGGGACTAGCAGTGGGACAGATACGCAGTATTTT
CDR3aa: CASGAGTSSGTDTQYF

d_gene: TRBD1
j_gene: TRBJ1-5
len: 17
abundance: NA
v_gene: TRBV7-8
CDR3nt: TGTGCCAGCAGCTTAAGGACAGGGGCTTATAGCAATCAGCCCCAGCATTTT
CDR3aa: CASSLRTGAYSNQPQHF

d_gene: TRBD2
j_gene: TRBJ2-2
len: 16
abundance: NA
v_gene: TRBV5-4
CDR3nt: TGTGCCAGCAGCTTGGCTAGCGGTAAAAACACCGGGGAGCTGTTTTTT
CDR3aa: CASSLASGKNTGELFF

d_gene: NA
j_gene: TRBJ1-2
len: 11
abundance: NA
v_gene: TRBV11-2
CDR3nt: TGTGCCAGCAGCTTCAGGGATGGCTACACCTTC
CDR3aa: CASSFRDGYTF

d_gene: TRBD1
j_gene: TRBJ2-1
len: 22
abundance: once
v_gene: TRBV4-3
CDR3nt: TGCGCCAGCAGCCAAGAGCCAACAGGGGGCAAGGTTAGGAGGGGGACCTACAATGAGCAGTTCTTC
CDR3aa: CASSQEPTGGKVRRGTYNEQFF

d_gene: NA
j_gene: TRBJ2-5
len: 15
abundance: NA
v_gene: TRBV5-8
CDR3nt: TGTGCCAGCAGCTTAAAAGGACTCCCAATTGAGACCCAGTACTTC
CDR3aa: CASSLKGLPIETQYF

d_gene: NA
j_gene: TRBJ2-7
len: 14
abundance: NA
v_gene: TRBV10-1
CDR3nt: TGCGCCAGCAGTGGCACGCAGGGCGGTGGCGAGCAGTACTTC
CDR3aa: CASSGTQGGGEQYF

d_gene: NA
j_gene: TRBJ1-1
len: 15
abundance: few
v_gene: TRBV5-1
CDR3nt: TGCGCCAGCAGCTTGGACGGGAAAATGAACACTGAAGCTTTCTTT
CDR3aa: CASSLDGKMNTEAFF

d_gene: NA
j_gene: TRBJ1-4
len: 15
abundance: NA
v_gene: TRBV19
CDR3nt: TGTGCCAGTATGCGAGGGGTAGCAACTAATGAAAAACTGTTTTTT
CDR3aa: CASMRGVATNEKLFF

d_gene: NA
j_gene: TRBJ1-2
len: 11
abundance: few
v_gene: TRBV11-2
CDR3nt: TGTGCCAGCAGCTCCCAATATGGCTACACCTTC
CDR3aa: CASSSQYGYTF

d_gene: TRBD1
j_gene: TRBJ1-2
len: 14
abundance: NA
v_gene: TRBV15
CDR3nt: TGTGCCACCAGCAGAGAAACAGGGGGCTATGGCTACACCTTC
CDR3aa: CATSRETGGYGYTF

d_gene: TRBD1
j_gene: TRBJ2-7
len: 14
abundance: NA
v_gene: TRBV7-8
CDR3nt: TGTGCCAGCAGCTTAGCCAACAGGGGCGGCGAGCAGTACTTC
CDR3aa: CASSLANRGGEQYF

d_gene: NA
j_gene: TRBJ2-1
len: 15
abundance: NA
v_gene: TRBV10-1
CDR3nt: TGCGCCAGCAGTGCGGCAGGGAAGGTTGCGAATGAGCAGTTCTTC
CDR3aa: CASSAAGKVANEQFF

d_gene: NA
j_gene: TRBJ2-1
len: 13
abundance: NA
v_gene: TRBV6-5
CDR3nt: TGTGCCAGCAGTTACTCCTTTGGTAATGAGCAGTTCTTC
CDR3aa: CASSYSFGNEQFF

d_gene: NA
j_gene: TRBJ1-2
len: 11
abundance: NA
v_gene: TRBV5-1
CDR3nt: TGCGCCAGCAGGGGGAACTATGGCTACACCTTC
CDR3aa: CASRGNYGYTF

d_gene: NA
j_gene: TRBJ2-7
len: 16
abundance: NA
v_gene: TRBV18
CDR3nt: TGTGCCAGCTCACCGGGGGTCGGGACGGAGGACTACGAGCAGTACTTC
CDR3aa: CASSPGVGTEDYEQYF

d_gene: NA
j_gene: TRBJ1-1
len: 13
abundance: NA
v_gene: TRBV7-8
CDR3nt: TGTGCCAGCAGCTTAAACAAGAACACTGAAGCTTTCTTT
CDR3aa: CASSLNKNTEAFF

d_gene: NA
j_gene: TRBJ1-2
len: 17
abundance: NA
v_gene: TRBV7-9
CDR3nt: TGTGCCAGCAGCTTAGCGCTAATCCGACCCGGGAGCGTCGGCTACACCTTC
CDR3aa: CASSLALIRPGSVGYTF

d_gene: NA
j_gene: TRBJ1-6
len: 14
abundance: NA
v_gene: TRBV10-2
CDR3nt: TGCGCCAGCAGTGAAGGGGGGTTTCAATCACCCCTCCACTTT
CDR3aa: CASSEGGFQSPLHF

d_gene: NA
j_gene: TRBJ1-5
len: 14
abundance: NA
v_gene: TRBV5-1
CDR3nt: TGCGCCAGCAGTGGAGGAGACATCAATCAGCCCCAGCATTTT
CDR3aa: CASSGGDINQPQHF

d_gene: NA
j_gene: TRBJ1-6
len: 15
abundance: few
v_gene: TRBV25-1
CDR3nt: TGTGCCAGCAGTGAGGACAAGGGCGTCAATTCACCCCTCCACTTT
CDR3aa: CASSEDKGVNSPLHF

d_gene: NA
j_gene: TRBJ1-5
len: 15
abundance: once
v_gene: TRBV6-1
CDR3nt: TGTGCCAGCAGTGAAGCGGCAGGATGCAATCAGCCCCAGCATTTT
CDR3aa: CASSEAAGCNQPQHF

d_gene: NA
j_gene: TRBJ2-5
len: 14
abundance: NA
v_gene: TRBV10-3
CDR3nt: TGTGCCATCAGTGAGGGAGGGGGCTTGGAGACCCAGTACTTC
CDR3aa: CAISEGGGLETQYF

d_gene: NA
j_gene: TRBJ1-4
len: 12
abundance: NA
v_gene: TRBV28
CDR3nt: TGTGCCAGCGGACGCGGCGGAGAAAAACTGTTTTTT
CDR3aa: CASGRGGEKLFF

d_gene: NA
j_gene: TRBJ1-2
len: 15
abundance: NA
v_gene: TRBV18
CDR3nt: TGTGCCAGCTCACAAGGGAATACGGCTAACTATGGCTACACCTTC
CDR3aa: CASSQGNTANYGYTF

d_gene: NA
j_gene: TRBJ1-2
len: 13
abundance: NA
v_gene: TRBV6-5
CDR3nt: TGTGCCAGCAGATTCGGGACGGATTATGGCTACACCTTC
CDR3aa: CASRFGTDYGYTF

d_gene: NA
j_gene: TRBJ1-4
len: 13
abundance: NA
v_gene: TRBV10-3
CDR3nt: TGTGCCAGCCAGGACTCGACCAATGAAAAACTGTTTTTT
CDR3aa: CASQDSTNEKLFF

d_gene: NA
j_gene: TRBJ1-6
len: 17
abundance: NA
v_gene: TRBV10-3
CDR3nt: TGTGCCATCAGTGACCCGGGGGGCGGCAGGTCTAATTCACCCCTCCACTTT
CDR3aa: CAISDPGGGRSNSPLHF

d_gene: NA
j_gene: TRBJ2-5
len: 11
abundance: NA
v_gene: TRBV7-9
CDR3nt: TGTGCCAGCAGCCCACAAGAGACCCAGTACTTC
CDR3aa: CASSPQETQYF

d_gene: TRBD2
j_gene: TRBJ2-1
len: 16
abundance: NA
v_gene: TRBV11-2
CDR3nt: TGTGCCAGCACCCGGGCTTCGACTAGCGGGTATTTTGAGCAGTTCTTC
CDR3aa: CASTRASTSGYFEQFF

d_gene: TRBD2
j_gene: TRBJ2-1
len: 15
abundance: few
v_gene: TRBV7-2
CDR3nt: TGTGCCAGCAGCTCTCGGGGGGACCCCTACAATGAGCAGTTCTTC
CDR3aa: CASSSRGDPYNEQFF

d_gene: NA
j_gene: TRBJ2-7
len: 13
abundance: NA
v_gene: TRBV27
CDR3nt: TGTGCCAGCAGTCGGCAGGCCTCCTACGAGCAGTACTTC
CDR3aa: CASSRQASYEQYF

d_gene: NA
j_gene: TRBJ2-3
len: 15
abundance: NA
v_gene: TRBV21-1
CDR3nt: TGTGCCAGCAGCAGGCCCCAACTAGGAACAGATACGCAGTATTTT
CDR3aa: CASSRPQLGTDTQYF

d_gene: TRBD2
j_gene: TRBJ2-3
len: 16
abundance: NA
v_gene: TRBV7-9
CDR3nt: TGTGCCAGCAGCTCCGGGACTAGCGGGAGCACAGATACGCAGTATTTT
CDR3aa: CASSSGTSGSTDTQYF

d_gene: TRBD1
j_gene: TRBJ1-1
len: 17
abundance: NA
v_gene: TRBV9
CDR3nt: TGTGCCAGCAGCCCTTGGACAGGGCGGAAAATGAACACTGAAGCTTTCTTT
CDR3aa: CASSPWTGRKMNTEAFF

d_gene: NA
j_gene: TRBJ1-2
len: 16
abundance: NA
v_gene: TRBV18
CDR3nt: TGTGCCAGCTCACCACCCGACCGGGGTGCTAACTATGGCTACACCTTC
CDR3aa: CASSPPDRGANYGYTF

d_gene: TRBD2
j_gene: TRBJ2-3
len: 16
abundance: NA
v_gene: TRBV25-1
CDR3nt: TGTGCCAGCAGTGAGGTAGCGGGGGCCAGGGCAGATACGCAGTATTTT
CDR3aa: CASSEVAGARADTQYF